Each of the 14 T cell receptor beta chains below was sequenced from the same sample in a study of blood T cell repertoires in COVID-19. TCRdb's table, derived via immunoSEQ multiplex PCR, lists solely in-frame clones and lacks some. The sample contains around 300,000 clones, around 85% of which appear only once. The sample consisted of PBMCs or T cells enriched from blood (not recorded which). The receptors originated from a woman between 40 and 50 years old who had recovered from COVID-19.

This clone was seen just once. The chain couples TRBV4-3 to TRBJ1-2; D remains unclear. The V end lost 1 base, the J end lost 8 bases, and 20 bases lay between the germline ends. The CDR3 is made up of 16 amino acids. Germline V gene sequence: CDR1 LGHNA, CDR2 YSLEER. CDR3 DNA sequence: TGCGCCAGCAGCCAAGTCCTCCCGACTAGATCCAGCGGCTACACCTTC. This translates into CASSQVLPTRSSGYTF.

DNA of the CDR3: TGCGCCAGCAGGGCGGGGCCCCCGGACTACAACACTGAAGCTTTCTTT. Protein product: CASRAGPPDYNTEAFF. The V and J genes are TRBV5-1 and TRBJ1-1; weak D call: TRBD1 (5 bases). V lost 5 bases to trimming and J lost 2 bases, with 19 bases between them. Per the germline V gene, CDR1 is SGHRS and CDR2 is YFSETQ. The CDR3 extends over 16 amino acids.

The chain carries TRBV7-2 and TRBJ1-3; D is unclear. Germline V lookup: CDR1 SGHTA, CDR2 FQGNSA. This CDR3 is built from 13 residues. V lost 5 bases and J 6 bases, leaving 11 bases between the germline ends. The CDR3 is CASSHNSLNTIYF. The CDR3 DNA is TGTGCCAGCAGCCACAATAGCCTAAACACCATATATTTT.

This clone was detected a few times. This sequence joins TRBV28 and TRBJ2-2, with D perhaps matching TRBD1 (6 bases). Germline V CDR1 and CDR2: MDHEN, SYDVKM. CDR3 length: 16 residues. V was clipped by 6 bases and J by 2 bases, with 16 bases between them. The CDR3 DNA reads TGTGCCAGCAGAATTACAGGGACCATTAACACCGGGGAGCTGTTTTTT. As protein: CASRITGTINTGELFF.

The CDR3 here is CASSQVETGAGEQYF. CDR3 in DNA: TGTGCCAGCAGCCAAGTCGAGACAGGGGCGGGCGAGCAGTACTTC. The genes are TRBV4-2 and TRBJ2-7; 8 positions match TRBD1. Germline CDR1 and CDR2: LGHNA and YNFKEQ. Trimming took 1 base from V and 6 from J; bases not matched to a gene: 8. This CDR3 is 15 amino acids long.

The table lists this clone with a count of one. The rearrangement uses TRBV4-3 and TRBJ1-1; TRBD1 aligns across 7 bases. Per the germline V gene, CDR1 is LGHNA and CDR2 is YSLEER. V was clipped by 3 bases and J by 0 bases; unmatched bases: 7. The CDR3 extends over 16 amino acids. The CDR3 sequence: CASSQEQGPMNTEAFF. In nucleotides, the CDR3 is TGCGCCAGCAGCCAGGAACAGGGGCCTATGAACACTGAAGCTTTCTTT.

Worth noting for this clone: The junction departs from germline at one end; a sequencing error may be responsible. The gene calls are TRBV7-9 and TRBJ2-1; 7 bases fit TRBD1. Germline CDR1 reads SEHNR; CDR2 reads FQNEAQ (reference sequence). This CDR3 contains 16 residues. CDR3 bases: TGTGCCAGCATCTTATCAGGGGGTTTACCCTACAATGAGCAGTTCTTC. Amino acids: CASILSGGLPYNEQFF.

This rearrangement joins TRBV9 to TRBJ1-2; D remains ambiguous. The CDR3 has 13 residues. V lost 3 bases and J 0 bases, leaving 6 bases between the germline ends. Germline loops: CDR1 SGDLS, CDR2 YYNGEE. The CDR3 DNA reads as TGTGCCAGCAGCGAAACAGCTAACTATGGCTACACCTTC. Translating it yields CASSETANYGYTF.

The chain has TRBV19 and TRBJ1-1; 9 positions match TRBD1. Germline CDR1 LNHDA, CDR2 SQIVND (reference sequence). The CDR3 is made up of 16 amino acids. V lost 6 bases and J lost 2; bases outside the gene matches: 10. CDR3 sequence (DNA): TGTGCCAGTAGCCCCCAGGACAGGGGCGTAAACACTGAAGCTTTCTTT. Translation gives CASSPQDRGVNTEAFF. Variable domain in full (rest from reference TRBV19 and TRBJ1-1): DGGITQSPKYLFRKEGQNVTLSCEQNLNHDAMYWYRQDPGQGLRLIYYSQIVNDFQKGDIAEGYSVSREKKESFPLTVTSAQKNPTAFYLCASSPQDRGVNTEAFFGQGTRLTVV.

The rearrangement links TRBV2 to TRBJ2-5; 13 positions agree with TRBD2. Germline V CDR1 and CDR2: SNHLY, FYNNEI. The CDR3 is made up of 18 amino acids. The J segment lost 4 bases and the V segment lost 6 bases, leaving 14 bases of the junction unmatched. The CDR3 region is CASRTTSGRGLKSETQYF. The DNA for the CDR3 is TGTGCCAGCAGGACCACTAGCGGGAGGGGGCTGAAGTCAGAGACCCAGTACTTC.

CDR3 in DNA: TGTGCCAGCAGCCTCACAGGGTTAGGAGAAAAACTGTTTTTT. This encodes CASSLTGLGEKLFF. The chain joins TRBV7-2 to TRBJ1-4; TRBD1 might be the D (6 bases). V was pared by 5 bases and J by 8 bases, with 15 bases between. The CDR3 length is 14 residues. Germline V gives CDR1 SGHTA, CDR2 FQGNSA.

The genes are TRBV7-9 and TRBJ1-5, with TRBD1 identical over 9 bases. The CDR3 contains 14 residues. Germline CDR1 reads SEHNR; CDR2 reads FQNEAQ (reference sequence). The V segment lost 5 bases and the J segment 7 bases; nucleotides outside the gene matches: 6. CDR3 nucleotide sequence: TGTGCCAGCAGCATAGACAGGGGGGACCAGCCCCAGCATTTT. Translated, it gives CASSIDRGDQPQHF.

The table lists this clone with a count of one. V is TRBV4-2 and J is TRBJ1-4; TRBD1 matches 8 bases. CDR1 is LGHNA and CDR2 is YNFKEQ in the germline V gene. The junction had 20 bases not matched to a gene; V was cut back by 4 bases and J by 4 bases. This CDR3 has 20 amino acids. CDR3 amino acids: CASSPLPRQGSTSGNEKLFF. The CDR3 DNA reads as TGTGCCAGCAGCCCGCTACCAAGACAGGGGAGTACGTCGGGTAATGAAAAACTGTTTTTT.

The V and J genes are TRBV6-5 and TRBJ1-2, with 10 positions matching TRBD1. This CDR3 is built from 15 residues. Looked up from germline, CDR1 is MNHEY and CDR2 is SVGAGI. Trimming took 6 bases from V and 7 from J; bases not matched to a gene: 11. CDR3 bases: TGTGCCAGCAGGGCCGGGACAGGGGTTTTGGCTGGCTACACCTTC. Translating it yields CASRAGTGVLAGYTF.